The 20 T cell receptor delta chains below come from one sample, sequenced in a study of Vδ1+ human thymocytes. General observations from the study: Thymic TRG and TRD repertoires appeared highly polyclonal.

These receptors' targets are unknown. RNA was extracted from the cells and then reverse transcribed. The CDR3 regions were amplified by multiplex PCR from V-gene primers to a constant-region primer. TCRdb re-called the multiplex PCR reads using CATT. Among 80,000 or so delta-chain clones listed, around 34% were seen once. The sequencing input was Vdelta1+ gamma-delta thymocytes from the thymus. As to subset: FACS-sorted CD3+ TCRalphabeta- TCRVdelta1+ TCRVdelta2- thymocytes. The receptors derive from a boy in the first two years of life who had congenital heart surgery.

The chain is built from TRDV1 and TRDJ1; D gene uncertain. CDR1 is TSWWSYY, CDR2 QGS, per germline. V gave up 7 bases and J gave up 6 bases, with 9 bases separating them. This CDR3 is built from 11 residues. Written as DNA, the CDR3 is TGTGCTCTTGAAGGCCTAAATAAACTCATCTTT. As protein: CALEGLNKLIF.

This clone appeared a few times. The rearrangement joins TRDV1 to TRDJ2; TRDD3 aligns across 9 bases. Germline assignment: CDR1 TSWWSYY and CDR2 QGS. This CDR3 has 23 residues. The junction had 27 bases not matched to a gene; V was cut back by 3 bases and J by 4 bases. The chain's CDR3 is CALGDVSYEGVKTGGAKTAQLFF. CDR3 in DNA: TGTGCTCTTGGGGACGTTTCCTACGAGGGGGTAAAAACTGGGGGAGCTAAGACAGCACAACTCTTCTTT.

As concerns this clone: A much larger clone is a single base away; this may be a read error. V and J are TRDV2 and TRDJ1; a weak D match, TRDD3 (5 bases). The CDR3 is made up of 18 amino acids. Germline V CDR1 and CDR2: GEAIGNYY, EKD. V dropped 5 bases and J dropped 1 base, with 25 bases sitting between them. The CDR3 nucleotides read TGTGCCTGTGCCACAGCCGCGGTGGGCGCGGGGGTCACCGATAAACTCATCTTT. Its protein is CACATAAVGAGVTDKLIF.

The chain combines TRDV1 with TRDJ1, with D perhaps TRDD2 or TRDD3 (5 bases each). The CDR3 contains 26 residues. Germline assignment: CDR1 TSWWSYY and CDR2 QGS. V was shortened by 3 bases and J by 0 bases, with 44 bases between the two germline ends. CDR3 in amino acids: CALGDIPRPPLHPGLLLLGDTDKLIF. CDR3 coding DNA: TGTGCTCTTGGGGACATTCCTCGTCCACCACTTCACCCAGGGCTTTTGCTCCTTGGGGACACCGATAAACTCATCTTT.

This clone was seen more than once but under ten times. The chain recombines TRDV1 with TRDJ1; TRDD3 agrees at 12 bases. Germline V gene data show CDR1 as TSWWSYY and CDR2 as QGS. The junction had 22 bases not matched to a gene; V was cut back by 8 bases and J by 0 bases. This CDR3 comprises 21 residues. The CDR3 bases are TGTGCTCTTTCCCTTCCTCTTCCTGGCTGGGGGATACGAGGGTACACCGATAAACTCATCTTT. Amino acids: CALSLPLPGWGIRGYTDKLIF.

This chain joins TRDV1 and TRDJ1, with a tentative D call TRDD3 (6 bases). The CDR3 length is 18 residues. Germline V CDR1 and CDR2: TSWWSYY, QGS. V was clipped by 1 base and J by 0 bases, with 18 bases between them. The CDR3 region has the DNA TGTGCTCTTGGGGAACAGATCTGGGGATGGGGGTACACCGATAAACTCATCTTT. Protein: CALGEQIWGWGYTDKLIF.

A single count supports this clone. At the DNA level, this CDR3 is encoded by other sequences in the same sample as well. V is TRDV1 and J is TRDJ1, with 10 bases that match TRDD3. With V trimmed by 2 bases and J by 6 bases, 27 bases remained unmatched. Germline assignment: CDR1 TSWWSYY and CDR2 QGS. The CDR3 has 22 residues. CDR3 DNA: TGTGCTCTTGGGGAAAAGAATATGGGTTTGGCCCTTGGGGGATACCGGGCGCATAAACTCATCTTT. Its protein is CALGEKNMGLALGGYRAHKLIF.

The gene calls are TRDV2 and TRDJ1, with D tentatively TRDD3 (6 bases). Germline CDR1 is GEAIGNYY and CDR2 is EKD. The V gene lost 1 base and the J gene lost 0 bases, with 38 bases spanning the gap. The CDR3 length is 24 residues. The CDR3 reads CACDTPDFLLFLGNANSYTDKLIF. As DNA, the CDR3 is TGTGCCTGTGACACACCGGATTTCCTCCTTTTTCTGGGGAACGCTAACTCGTACACCGATAAACTCATCTTT.

The chain recombines TRDV1 with TRDJ1; TRDD3 aligns across 9 bases. The CDR3 totals 16 residues. Germline V lookup: CDR1 TSWWSYY, CDR2 QGS. Unmatched junction bases numbered 8, after V lost 0 bases and J lost 6 bases. The CDR3 nucleotides are TGTGCTCTTGGGGAACTCCGCTGGGGGATGCGCAATAAACTCATCTTT. This sequence encodes CALGELRWGMRNKLIF.

This clone was detected only a few times. This sequence joins TRDV1 and TRDJ1; 8 bases align to TRDD3. The CDR3 has 19 amino acids. Trimming at V came to 4 bases and at J to 0 bases, leaving 16 bases not matched to a gene. In germline, CDR1 is TSWWSYY, CDR2 QGS. CDR3: CALGAPHLLGAKYTDKLIF. The CDR3 nucleotides are TGTGCTCTTGGGGCCCCTCATTTACTGGGGGCCAAGTACACCGATAAACTCATCTTT.

The V call is TRDV1, the J call TRDJ1; weak D call: TRDD2 (6 bases). V was pared by 3 bases and J by 0 bases, with 14 bases between. Germline V gives CDR1 TSWWSYY, CDR2 QGS. The length of the CDR3 is 16 residues. The CDR3 sequence: CALGEAFHGYTDKLIF. The CDR3 DNA sequence: TGTGCTCTTGGGGAGGCCTTCCATGGCTACACCGATAAACTCATCTTT.

Note on this clone: At one end, the junction sequence differs from germline, possibly due to a read error. The genes are TRDV1 and TRDJ1; 10 bases align to TRDD3. Germline V gene lookup returns CDR1 TSWWSYY and CDR2 QGS. This CDR3 has 19 amino acids. The CDR3 protein is CALGELSHWGIADTDKPIF. As DNA, the CDR3 is TGTGCTCTTGGGGAACTTTCACACTGGGGGATCGCGGACACCGATAAACCCATCTTT.

The chain is built from TRDV1 and TRDJ1; the D gene is possibly TRDD3 (6 bases). CDR3 length: 15 residues. The germline CDR1 and CDR2 sequences are TSWWSYY and QGS. V dropped 0 bases and J dropped 3 bases, with 11 bases sitting between them. The CDR3 nucleotides are TGTGCTCTTGGGGAACTTGGGATAAAGGCCGATAAACTCATCTTT. Residues: CALGELGIKADKLIF.

The V gene is TRDV2, the J gene TRDJ1; perhaps TRDD3 as D (5 bases). V lost 8 bases and J 4 bases, leaving 25 bases between the germline ends. The germline V gene has CDR1 GEAIGNYY and CDR2 EKD. This CDR3 comprises 16 residues. CDR3 protein: CASPGGRVIPLDKLIF. The DNA for the CDR3 is TGTGCCTCCCCTGGAGGCCGGGTGATACCCCTCGATAAACTCATCTTT.

In this sample, this clone turned up a few times. This chain connects TRDV1 to TRDJ1, with TRDD2 identical over 9 bases. The CDR3 totals 17 residues. Germline V lookup: CDR1 TSWWSYY, CDR2 QGS. The junction had 12 bases not matched to a gene; V was cut back by 3 bases and J by 4 bases. CDR3 in DNA: TGTGCTCTTGGGGAGGGCCTTCCTACGCCTTACGGCGATAAACTCATCTTT. As protein: CALGEGLPTPYGDKLIF.

J is TRDJ3 and V is TRDV2, with 8 bases lining up with TRDD3. Germline V gives CDR1 GEAIGNYY, CDR2 EKD. The V gene end was trimmed by 0 bases and the J gene end by 12 bases; junction bases not matched to a gene: 15. This CDR3 spans 18 amino acids. The chain's CDR3 is CACDTTRYWGVPDRQMFF. CDR3 DNA: TGTGCCTGTGACACCACTCGTTACTGGGGGGTACCTGACCGACAGATGTTTTTC.

This clone was detected only a few times. V gene TRDV1 combines with J gene TRDJ1; 10 bases are shared with TRDD3. CDR3 length equals 22 residues. Germline values: CDR1 TSWWSYY, CDR2 QGS. The V and J ends lost 0 bases and 0 bases, in that order; junction bases with no gene match: 19. The CDR3 DNA is TGTGCTCTTGGGGAACTAGGGATGTCCCCTTACTGGGGGATCCTGTACACCGATAAACTCATCTTT. Translated: CALGELGMSPYWGILYTDKLIF.

The rearrangement uses TRDV1 and TRDJ1; D gene ambiguous. Germline lookup yields CDR1 TSWWSYY and CDR2 QGS. The CDR3 consists of 16 residues. V was cut by 6 bases and J by 7 bases, with 24 bases left in between. In DNA, the CDR3 is TGTGCTCTTGGTGAGAAGGACCCAAAGGAAAAGACTAAACTCATCTTT. Its translation: CALGEKDPKEKTKLIF.

To note about this clone: Other nucleotide sequences in the sample specify the same CDR3. V usage is TRDV1 and J usage is TRDJ1; D call uncertain. This CDR3 is 16 amino acids long. Germline V lookup: CDR1 TSWWSYY, CDR2 QGS. The V and J ends lost 6 bases and 0 bases respectively, with 17 bases between them. CDR3 DNA: TGTGCTCTTGGAGACGCGTGCCCGGAGTACACCGATAAACTCATCTTT. Translation gives CALGDACPEYTDKLIF.

This clone came up a few times. The chain uses TRDV1 and TRDJ1, with 10 bases identical to TRDD3. The CDR3 runs to 17 residues. Germline V gene sequence: CDR1 TSWWSYY, CDR2 QGS. V dropped 3 bases and J dropped 3; count of bases not matched to a gene: 10. CDR3 sequence reads: CALGDIWGITLADKLIF. The DNA for the CDR3 is TGTGCTCTTGGGGATATCTGGGGGATAACTTTGGCCGATAAACTCATCTTT.